These 10 T cell receptor beta chains were sequenced from one sample in a study of human T cells and chemical hapten exposure. Time point specified: pre-sensitization, week 0. The treatment: therapeutic diphenylcyclopropenone sensitization with weekly scalp DPC. TCRdb ran MiXCR on the RACE reads and lists one entry per CDR3 protein. The sample contains about 40,000 distinct CDR3 sequences, roughly a tenth of which appear only once. The sequencing here drew on whole blood, taken in connection with sensitization to the hapten diphenylcyclopropenone (DPC). The receptor set was obtained from a man aged 25-45 years with alopecia areata. Some clones in this sample may be carry-over from other donors' samples.

This clonotype was detected ten times or more. CDR3 sequence (DNA): TGTGCCAGTAGCGTCACCCGGACAGGGCGGACTTTTCATCAGCCCCAGCATTTT. It translates to CASSVTRTGRTFHQPQHF. This chain uses TRBV19 with TRBJ1-5; 8 nucleotides match TRBD1. This CDR3 has 18 amino acids. J gave up 5 bases and V 6 bases, and 18 bases lay outside the gene matches. Germline-derived CDR1 and CDR2 are LNHDA and SQIVND (reference sequence). The entire variable domain, with the rest obtained from reference TRBV19 and TRBJ1-5, is as follows: DGGITQSPKYLFRKEGQNVTLSCEQNLNHDAMYWYRQDPGQGLRLIYYSQIVNDFQKGDIAEGYSVSREKKESFPLTVTSAQKNPTAFYLCASSVTRTGRTFHQPQHFGDGTRLSIL.

The chain combines TRBV10-1 with TRBJ2-7, with D perhaps matching TRBD1 or TRBD2 (5 bases each). The CDR3 has 14 amino acids. V was shortened by 0 bases and J by 6 bases, with 12 bases between the two germline ends. Germline values: CDR1 WNHNN, CDR2 SYGVQD (reference sequence). The chain's CDR3 is CASSESPRGAEQYF. The CDR3 DNA reads TGCGCCAGCAGTGAGTCACCTCGGGGCGCCGAGCAGTACTTC.

This chain links TRBV10-3 with TRBJ2-2; 9 nucleotides match TRBD2. The CDR3 runs to 16 residues. Per germline, CDR1 ENHRY and CDR2 SYGVKD. V lost 9 bases and J lost 1; bases outside the gene matches: 9. The CDR3 here is CAIQAEAGGNTGELFF. The DNA of the CDR3 is TGTGCCATACAAGCCGAAGCGGGAGGGAACACCGGGGAGCTGTTTTTT.

The sample holds many counts of this clonotype. The gene calls are TRBV20-1 and TRBJ2-1; TRBD2 agrees at 14 bases. V shed 1 base and J 6 bases; nucleotides not matched to a gene: 8. The CDR3 contains 17 residues. Germline-derived CDR1 and CDR2 are DFQATT and SNEGSKA (reference sequence). The CDR3 coding sequence is TGCAGTGCTAGAGGGGGACTAGCGGGAGTTTCGATCAATGAGCAGTTCTTC. The encoded protein is CSARGGLAGVSINEQFF.

This clonotype has only a few counts. The junction departs from the called germline gene at one end, perhaps through a read error. The rearrangement uses TRBV7-7 and TRBJ2-5, with 8 nucleotides matching TRBD2. CDR3 size: 15 residues. Germline CDR1 SSHAT, CDR2 FNYEAQ (reference sequence). This CDR3 is CASSSRLASQETQYF. The CDR3 DNA follows: TGTGCTAGCAGCTCCCGACTAGCGTCCCAAGAGACCCAGTACTTC.

This clonotype was seen at least ten times. The chain carries TRBV6-2 or TRBV6-3 and TRBJ2-7; 9 nucleotides agree with TRBD2. The CDR3 is made up of 16 amino acids. V shed 7 bases, J shed 0 bases, and the junction held 10 bases outside the gene matches. CDR1 is MNHEY and CDR2 is SVGEGT in the germline V gene. CDR3 loop: CASIPTSGDSSYEQYV. CDR3 nucleotide sequence: TGTGCCAGCATACCGACTAGCGGAGATAGCTCCTACGAGCAGTACGTC.

This chain uses TRBV1 with TRBJ2-5; the table calls TRBD2, which could not be checked here. TRBV1 is marked as a pseudogene. The CDR3 consists of 17 residues. The CDR3 is CTSSQLAGGLIQETQYF. The CDR3 DNA is TGCACCAGCAGCCAACTAGCGGGGGGCCTCATCCAAGAGACCCAGTACTTC.

Ten or more counts support this clonotype. The chain couples TRBV2 to TRBJ1-5; D remains ambiguous. This CDR3 comprises 11 residues. The germline V gene has CDR1 SNHLY and CDR2 FYNNEI. V was clipped by 1 base and J by 9 bases, with 4 bases between them. In nucleotides, the CDR3 is TGTGCCAGCAGTGAAGGGTGGCCCCAGCATTTT. Translated: CASSEGWPQHF.

There are many counts of this clonotype. Germline and junction disagree at one end, which may indicate a read error. This sequence joins TRBV20-1 and TRBJ2-3; D perhaps matches TRBD2 (6 bases). The CDR3 covers 15 residues. The germline gives CDR1 DFQATT, CDR2 SNEGSKA (reference sequence). The DNA for the CDR3 is TGCAGTGCTAGTCGTCCGGGAGACCGCACAAATACGCAGTATTTT. Its protein is CSASRPGDRTNTQYF.

This clonotype was observed many times. The J gene is TRBJ1-2, the V gene TRBV3-1; D call uncertain. Per germline, CDR1 LGHDT and CDR2 YNNKEL (reference sequence). The length of the CDR3 is 15 residues. The V end was cut by 1 base, the J end by 8 bases, with 17 bases between. CDR3 in amino acids: CASSQVQSAARGYTF. In DNA form, the CDR3 reads TGTGCCAGCAGCCAAGTACAGTCTGCCGCTCGGGGCTACACCTTC.